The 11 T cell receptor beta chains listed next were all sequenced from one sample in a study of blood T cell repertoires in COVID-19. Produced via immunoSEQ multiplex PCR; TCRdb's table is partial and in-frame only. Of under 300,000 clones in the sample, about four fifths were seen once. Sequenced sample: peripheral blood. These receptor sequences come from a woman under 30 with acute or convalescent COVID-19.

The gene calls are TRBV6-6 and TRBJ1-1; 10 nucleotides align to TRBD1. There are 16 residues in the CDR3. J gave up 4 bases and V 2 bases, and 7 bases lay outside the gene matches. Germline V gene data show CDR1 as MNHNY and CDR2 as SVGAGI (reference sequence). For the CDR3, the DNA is TGTGCCAGCAGTTACGGGACAGGGGAATCAGGCACTGAAGCTTTCTTT. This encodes CASSYGTGESGTEAFF.

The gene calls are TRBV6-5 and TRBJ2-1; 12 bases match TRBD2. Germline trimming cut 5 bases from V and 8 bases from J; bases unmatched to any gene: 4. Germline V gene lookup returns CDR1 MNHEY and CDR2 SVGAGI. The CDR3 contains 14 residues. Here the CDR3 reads CASSRLAGAYEQFF. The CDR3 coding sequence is TGTGCCAGCAGTCGACTAGCGGGAGCCTATGAGCAGTTCTTC.

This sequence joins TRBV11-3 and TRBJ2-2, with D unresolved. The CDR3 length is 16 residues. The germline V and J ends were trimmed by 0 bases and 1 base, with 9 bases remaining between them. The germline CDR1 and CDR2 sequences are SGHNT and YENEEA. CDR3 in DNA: TGTGCCAGCAGCTTAGACGGGTTTAGGAACACCGGGGAGCTGTTTTTT. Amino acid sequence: CASSLDGFRNTGELFF.

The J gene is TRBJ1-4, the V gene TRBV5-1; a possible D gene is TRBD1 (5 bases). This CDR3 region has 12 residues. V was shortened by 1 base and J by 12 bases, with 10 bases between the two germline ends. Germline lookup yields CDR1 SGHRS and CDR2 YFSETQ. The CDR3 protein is CASSLSGVELFF. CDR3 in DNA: TGCGCCAGCAGCTTGTCGGGGGTTGAACTGTTTTTT. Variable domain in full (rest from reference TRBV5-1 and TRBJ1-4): KAGVTQTPRYLIKTRGQQVTLSCSPISGHRSVSWYQQTPGQGLQFLFEYFSETQRNKGNFPGRFSGRQFSNSRSEMNVSTLELGDSALYLCASSLSGVELFFGSGTQLSVL.

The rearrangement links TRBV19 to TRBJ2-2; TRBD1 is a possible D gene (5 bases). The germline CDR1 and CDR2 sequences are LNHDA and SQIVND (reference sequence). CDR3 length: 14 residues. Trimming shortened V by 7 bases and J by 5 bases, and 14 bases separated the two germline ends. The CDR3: CASIGPRATGELFF. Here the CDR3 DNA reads TGTGCCAGTATAGGGCCCAGGGCGACCGGGGAGCTGTTTTTT. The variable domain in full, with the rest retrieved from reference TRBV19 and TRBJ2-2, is DGGITQSPKYLFRKEGQNVTLSCEQNLNHDAMYWYRQDPGQGLRLIYYSQIVNDFQKGDIAEGYSVSREKKESFPLTVTSAQKNPTAFYLCASIGPRATGELFFGEGSRLTVL.

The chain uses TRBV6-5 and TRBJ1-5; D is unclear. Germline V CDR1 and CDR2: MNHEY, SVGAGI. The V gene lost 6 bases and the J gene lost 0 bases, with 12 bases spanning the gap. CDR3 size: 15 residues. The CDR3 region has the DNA TGTGCCAGCAGCCAACTTGCTAATAGCAATCAGCCCCAGCATTTT. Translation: CASSQLANSNQPQHF.

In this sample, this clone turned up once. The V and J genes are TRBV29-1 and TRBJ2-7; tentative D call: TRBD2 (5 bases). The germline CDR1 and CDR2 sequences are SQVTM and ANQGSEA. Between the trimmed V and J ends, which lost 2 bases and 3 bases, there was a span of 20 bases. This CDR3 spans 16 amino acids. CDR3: CSVESLGGGGLYEQYF. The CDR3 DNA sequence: TGCAGCGTTGAATCCCTAGGAGGCGGCGGGCTCTACGAGCAGTACTTC.

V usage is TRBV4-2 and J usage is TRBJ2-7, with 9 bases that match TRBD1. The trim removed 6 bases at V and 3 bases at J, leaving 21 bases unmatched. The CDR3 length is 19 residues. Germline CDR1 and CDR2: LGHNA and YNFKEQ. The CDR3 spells CASSRTGTGMLSRLYEQYF. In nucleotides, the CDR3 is TGTGCCAGCAGTCGGACCGGGACAGGGATGCTCTCCCGGCTCTACGAGCAGTACTTC.

DNA of the CDR3: TGTGCCAGCAGTGACTACGGGAACACCGGGGAGCTGTTTTTT. It codes for CASSDYGNTGELFF. The J gene is TRBJ2-2, the V gene TRBV2; D gene uncertain. The CDR3 covers 14 residues. In germline, CDR1 is SNHLY, CDR2 FYNNEI. V shed 3 bases and J shed 1 base, with 6 bases lying between them. Combining the CDR3 with reference TRBV2 and TRBJ2-2 gives the whole variable domain EPEVTQTPSHQVTQMGQEVILRCVPISNHLYFYWYRQILGQKVEFLVSFYNNEISEKSEIFDDQFSVERPDGSNFTLKIRSTKLEDSAMYFCASSDYGNTGELFFGEGSRLTVL.

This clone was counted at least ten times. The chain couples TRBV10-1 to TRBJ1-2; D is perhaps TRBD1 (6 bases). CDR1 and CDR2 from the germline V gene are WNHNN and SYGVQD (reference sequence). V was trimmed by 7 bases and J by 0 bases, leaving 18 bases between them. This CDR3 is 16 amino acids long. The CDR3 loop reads CASMFRTAPTNYGYTF. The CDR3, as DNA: TGCGCCAGCATGTTTCGGACAGCCCCTACTAACTATGGCTACACCTTC.

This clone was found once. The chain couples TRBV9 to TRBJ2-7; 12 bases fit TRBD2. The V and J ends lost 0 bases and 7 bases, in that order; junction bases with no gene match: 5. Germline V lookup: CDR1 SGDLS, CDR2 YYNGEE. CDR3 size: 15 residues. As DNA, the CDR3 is TGTGCCAGCAGCGTAGGGGGGACTAGCGGGCAAGAGCAGTACTTC. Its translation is CASSVGGTSGQEQYF.